The clone carrying this T cell receptor (beta chain) was seen just once. The target antigen is unknown. This sample stems from a study of T cell responses to AZD1222 COVID-19 vaccine. Study-wide results and limits: There were mostly white British donors and more females than males, and clonal diversity was possibly underestimated. Sampling that yielded the repertoires occurred only after the peak T cell response.

Clones were sequenced by immunoSEQ multiplex PCR, and TCRdb holds only the in-frame ones, with some missing. Seen here are 120,000 or so clones, 75% to 90% observed once, and the top ten hold about 1.6%. This CDR3 contains 15 residues. Germline V gives CDR1 LGHDT, CDR2 YNNKEL (reference sequence). V lost 3 bases, J lost 7 bases, and 6 bases stayed unmatched. The source material was peripheral blood, sampled on day 0 of AZD1222 vaccination. The V gene is TRBV3-1 (or the pseudogene TRBV3-2), the J gene TRBJ1-6, with 7 bases identical to TRBD1. This receptor was taken from an adult in good health. The CDR3 is CASSQRQGANSPLHF. CDR3 sequence (DNA): TGTGCCAGCAGCCAGAGACAGGGAGCCAATTCACCCCTCCACTTT.